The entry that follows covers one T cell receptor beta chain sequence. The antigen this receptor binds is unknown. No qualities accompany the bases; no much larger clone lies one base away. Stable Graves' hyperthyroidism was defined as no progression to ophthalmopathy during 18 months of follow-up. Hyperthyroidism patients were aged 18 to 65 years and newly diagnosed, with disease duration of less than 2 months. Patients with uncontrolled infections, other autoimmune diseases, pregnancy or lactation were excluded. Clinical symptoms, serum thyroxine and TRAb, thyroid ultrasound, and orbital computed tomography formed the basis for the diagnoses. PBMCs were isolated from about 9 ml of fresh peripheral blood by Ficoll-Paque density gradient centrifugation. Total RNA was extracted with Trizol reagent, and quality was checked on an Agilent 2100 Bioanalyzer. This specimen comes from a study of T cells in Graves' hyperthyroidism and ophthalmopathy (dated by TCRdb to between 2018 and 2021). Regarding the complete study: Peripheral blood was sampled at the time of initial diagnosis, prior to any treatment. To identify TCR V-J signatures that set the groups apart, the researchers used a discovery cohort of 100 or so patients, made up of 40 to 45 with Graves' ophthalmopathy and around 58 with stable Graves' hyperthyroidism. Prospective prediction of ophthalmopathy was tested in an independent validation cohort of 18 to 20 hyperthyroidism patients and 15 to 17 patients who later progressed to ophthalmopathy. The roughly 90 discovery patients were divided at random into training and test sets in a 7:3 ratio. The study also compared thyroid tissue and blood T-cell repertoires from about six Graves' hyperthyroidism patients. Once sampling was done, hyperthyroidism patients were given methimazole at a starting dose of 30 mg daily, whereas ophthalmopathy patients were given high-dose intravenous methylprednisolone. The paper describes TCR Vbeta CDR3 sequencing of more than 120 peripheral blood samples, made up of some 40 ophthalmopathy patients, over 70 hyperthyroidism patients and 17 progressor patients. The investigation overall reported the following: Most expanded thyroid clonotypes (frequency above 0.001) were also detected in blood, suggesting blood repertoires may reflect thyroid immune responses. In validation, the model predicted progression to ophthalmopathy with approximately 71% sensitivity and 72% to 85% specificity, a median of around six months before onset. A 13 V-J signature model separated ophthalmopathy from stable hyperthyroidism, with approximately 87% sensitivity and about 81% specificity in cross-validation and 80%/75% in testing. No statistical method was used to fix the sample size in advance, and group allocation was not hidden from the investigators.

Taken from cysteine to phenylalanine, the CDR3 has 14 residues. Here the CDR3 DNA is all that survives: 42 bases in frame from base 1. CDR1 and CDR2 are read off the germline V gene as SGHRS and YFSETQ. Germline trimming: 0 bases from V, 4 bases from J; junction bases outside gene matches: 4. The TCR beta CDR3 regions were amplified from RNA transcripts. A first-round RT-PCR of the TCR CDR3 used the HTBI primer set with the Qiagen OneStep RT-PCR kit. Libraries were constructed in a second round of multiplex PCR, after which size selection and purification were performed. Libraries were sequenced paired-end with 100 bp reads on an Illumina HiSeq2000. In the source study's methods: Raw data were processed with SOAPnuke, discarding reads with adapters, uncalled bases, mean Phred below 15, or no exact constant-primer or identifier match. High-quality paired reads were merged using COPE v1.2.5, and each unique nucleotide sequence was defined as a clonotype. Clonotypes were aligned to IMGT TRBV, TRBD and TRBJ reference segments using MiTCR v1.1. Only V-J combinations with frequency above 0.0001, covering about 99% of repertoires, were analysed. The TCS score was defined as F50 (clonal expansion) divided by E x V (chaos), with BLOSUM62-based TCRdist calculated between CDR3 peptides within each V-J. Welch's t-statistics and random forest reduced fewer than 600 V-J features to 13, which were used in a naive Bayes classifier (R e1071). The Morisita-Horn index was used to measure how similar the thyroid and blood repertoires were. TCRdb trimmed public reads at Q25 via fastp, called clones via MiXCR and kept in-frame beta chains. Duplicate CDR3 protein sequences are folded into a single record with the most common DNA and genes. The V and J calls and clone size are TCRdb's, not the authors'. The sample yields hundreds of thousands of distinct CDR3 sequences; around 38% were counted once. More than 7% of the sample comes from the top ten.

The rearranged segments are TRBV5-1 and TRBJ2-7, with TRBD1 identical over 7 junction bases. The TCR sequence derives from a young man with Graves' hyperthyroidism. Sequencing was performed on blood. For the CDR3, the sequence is CASSLEDRKYEQYF. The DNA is TGCGCCAGCAGCTTGGAGGACAGGAAGTACGAGCAGTACTTC.